This entry lists 11 T cell receptor beta chains sequenced from one sample in a study of blood T cell repertoires in COVID-19. The table came from immunoSEQ multiplex PCR; TCRdb's copy has only in-frame clones and leaves some out. The table records about 40,000 clones, 65% to 85% of them present only once. The source material was peripheral blood. The receptors originated from a woman aged 80 or over with acute or convalescent COVID-19.

The chain joins TRBV2 to TRBJ1-5, with 9 bases fitting TRBD1. The V segment lost 5 bases and the J segment 4 bases; nucleotides outside the gene matches: 6. Germline V gene sequence: CDR1 SNHLY, CDR2 FYNNEI. The CDR3 is 15 residues long. CDR3 protein: CASSFTGTGNQPQHF. Written as DNA, the CDR3 is TGTGCCAGCAGTTTTACCGGGACAGGGAATCAGCCCCAGCATTTT.

This clone appeared once. The rearrangement joins TRBV18 to TRBJ2-3, with 12 bases aligning to TRBD1. CDR3 size: 18 residues. Germline V gene sequence: CDR1 KGHSH, CDR2 LQKENI. The V gene end was trimmed by 1 base and the J gene end by 6 bases; junction bases not matched to a gene: 11. The CDR3 here is CASSPLTQGTGGSDTQYF. As DNA, the CDR3 is TGTGCCAGCTCACCACTTACCCAGGGGACAGGGGGCTCGGATACGCAGTATTTT.

This chain links TRBV19 with TRBJ2-7; D perhaps matches TRBD2 (5 bases). The CDR3 spans 13 residues. Trimming took off 4 bases at V and 5 bases at J, with 12 bases between the two ends. From germline, CDR1 is LNHDA and CDR2 SQIVND (reference sequence). CDR3 region: CASSNEGFNEQYF. CDR3 coding DNA: TGTGCCAGTAGTAACGAGGGTTTCAACGAGCAGTACTTC.

This chain uses TRBV19 with TRBJ2-1; the match to TRBD2 covers 8 bases. Trimming took 5 bases from V and 9 from J; bases not matched to a gene: 6. There are 13 residues in the CDR3. Germline CDR1 reads LNHDA; CDR2 reads SQIVND (reference sequence). CDR3 residues: CASSPTTSVEQFF. In nucleotides, the CDR3 is TGTGCCAGTAGTCCGACGACTAGCGTTGAGCAGTTCTTC.

The chain joins TRBV30 to TRBJ2-3; TRBD2 matches 7 bases. The CDR3 covers 15 residues. With V trimmed by 4 bases and J by 2 bases, 9 bases remained unmatched. CDR1 and CDR2 from the germline V gene are GTSNPN and SVGIG (reference sequence). The CDR3 is CAWTKGLSNTDTQYF. Written as DNA, the CDR3 is TGTGCCTGGACTAAGGGACTATCCAACACAGATACGCAGTATTTT.

The V and J genes are TRBV3-1 (or the pseudogene TRBV3-2) and TRBJ2-7; tentative D call: TRBD2 (5 bases). Per germline, CDR1 LGHDT and CDR2 YNNKEL (reference sequence). CDR3 length: 15 amino acids. The V gene lost 0 bases and the J gene lost 9 bases, with 18 bases spanning the gap. CDR3 protein: CASSQERRGTRGQYF. In DNA form, the CDR3 reads TGTGCCAGCAGCCAAGAGAGGCGCGGAACTCGGGGGCAGTACTTC.

This clone showed up just once. The chain uses TRBV15 and TRBJ2-7, with D possibly matching TRBD2 (6 bases). V was clipped by 5 bases and J by 2 bases, with 19 bases between them. The germline V gene has CDR1 LNHNV and CDR2 YYDKDF (reference sequence). The CDR3 has 16 amino acids. The CDR3 is CATSWERTILPYEQYF. The CDR3 DNA is TGTGCCACCAGCTGGGAGAGGACTATCTTGCCCTACGAGCAGTACTTC.

The CDR3 region has the DNA TGTGCCAGCAGACAGGGTCGGCCGGGCACTGAAGCTTTCTTT. As protein: CASRQGRPGTEAFF. V is TRBV3-1 (or the pseudogene TRBV3-2) and J is TRBJ1-1; tentative D call: TRBD1 (6 bases). The CDR3 is made up of 14 amino acids. The V end lost 6 bases, the J end lost 4 bases, and 15 bases lay between the germline ends. CDR1 and CDR2 from the germline V gene are LGHDT and YNNKEL (reference sequence).

The chain uses TRBV6-5 and TRBJ1-1; the D gene is possibly TRBD1 (5 bases). Germline assignment: CDR1 MNHEY and CDR2 SVGAGI. V lost 6 bases to trimming and J lost 1 base, with 9 bases between them. The CDR3 length is 13 residues. CDR3 nucleotides: TGTGCCAGCAGATCACAGGCGAACACTGAAGCTTTCTTT. This gives the protein CASRSQANTEAFF.

This chain connects TRBV5-1 to TRBJ2-3, with D perhaps TRBD2 (5 bases). Germline loops: CDR1 SGHRS, CDR2 YFSETQ. The germline V and J ends were trimmed by 6 bases and 3 bases, with 11 bases remaining between them. The CDR3 is 13 residues long. This chain's CDR3 is CASNDRGTDTQYF. CDR3 DNA sequence: TGCGCCAGCAATGATCGGGGTACAGATACGCAGTATTTT.

This clone was picked up one time. The chain has TRBV10-1 and TRBJ2-3; possibly TRBD2 for D (5 bases). CDR1 and CDR2 (germline): WNHNN, SYGVQD (reference sequence). This CDR3 has 13 residues. The ends were cut back, 2 bases at V and 2 bases at J, with 5 bases in the middle. The CDR3 region has the DNA TGCGCCAGCAGTGAGGGACTCACAGATACGCAGTATTTT. It codes for CASSEGLTDTQYF.